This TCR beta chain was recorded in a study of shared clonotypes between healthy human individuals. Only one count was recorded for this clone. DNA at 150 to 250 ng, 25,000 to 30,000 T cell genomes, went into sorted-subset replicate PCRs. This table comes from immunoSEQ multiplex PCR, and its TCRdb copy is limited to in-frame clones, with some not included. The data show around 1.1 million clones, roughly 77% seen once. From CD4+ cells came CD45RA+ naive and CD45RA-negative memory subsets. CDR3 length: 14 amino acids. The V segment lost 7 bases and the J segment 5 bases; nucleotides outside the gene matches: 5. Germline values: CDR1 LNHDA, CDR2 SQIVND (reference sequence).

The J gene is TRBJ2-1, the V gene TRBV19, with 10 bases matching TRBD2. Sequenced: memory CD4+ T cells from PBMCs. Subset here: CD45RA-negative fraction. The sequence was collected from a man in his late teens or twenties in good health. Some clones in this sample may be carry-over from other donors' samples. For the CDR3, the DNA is TGTGCCAGTAAATGGACTAGCGGAAACAATGAGCAGTTCTTC. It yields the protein CASKWTSGNNEQFF.